Sequencing of this TCR beta chain was carried out in a study of T cells in Graves' hyperthyroidism and ophthalmopathy. Findings and caveats of the study: In the analysis, a 13 V-J model separated ophthalmopathy from stable hyperthyroidism.

Those with hyperthyroidism were 18 to 65 years old, newly diagnosed, and ill for under 2 months. Amplified regions were TCR beta CDR3 sequences from RNA transcripts. During a first-round RT-PCR of the TCR CDR3, the HTBI primer set was used. TCRdb used MiXCR to reprocess the multiplex PCR reads, holding one entry per CDR3 protein. The sample includes 700,000 to 950,000 distinct CDR3 sequences, roughly a third of them seen just once. As concerns this clonotype: Antigen: not known.

This TCR was sampled from a woman in her forties with Graves' hyperthyroidism. Material: blood.

The CDR3 loop is CAIRGGGDTQYF. The CDR3 DNA follows: TGTGCCATCAGGGGAGGCGGGGATACGCAGTATTTT. The chain employs TRBV10-3 and TRBJ2-3; tentatively, D is TRBD2 (6 bases). The CDR3 is 12 amino acids. Germline V gene data show CDR1 as ENHRY and CDR2 as SYGVKD. V gave up 6 bases and J gave up 6 bases, with 10 bases separating them.